The sequence of this T cell receptor (beta chain) was determined in a study of shared T cell receptors in the human thymus. Germline CDR1 MDHEN, CDR2 SYDVKM. The CDR3 is 17 residues long. J lost 6 bases, V lost 5 bases, and 18 bases had no gene match. Profiling relied on immunoSEQ multiplex PCR, and the TCRdb table lists in-frame clones only, not all of them. Altogether 720,000 or so clones are present, 70% to 90% being singletons, with the ten largest covering around 0.01%. The same data also went into a second study, on human thymus T cells. This second report adds: The donor group consisted of healthy Finnish infants who were having corrective surgery for congenital heart defects. Corrective heart surgery yielded resections, and these provided the thymus tissue. Highly overlapping thymic repertoires among unrelated individuals were reported in related research.

The chain carries TRBV28 and TRBJ2-7, with 8 bases aligning to TRBD2. The sequenced material came from thymocytes. This TCR derives from a girl under three years old with a congenital heart defect. The CDR3 DNA sequence: TGTGCCAGCAGTCCCCTTACCGCTAGCGGGCCCCCCCGCGAGCAGTACTTC. This sequence encodes CASSPLTASGPPREQYF.